Described below is a single T cell receptor beta chain sequence and its context. This clonotype came up many times. Its specific antigen is unknown. No quality values exist for individual bases; no much larger clone is one base distant. This record belongs to a study of CD8 T cells in ankylosing spondylitis (dated by TCRdb to 2015 to 2018). Turning to the overall study: The study set out to find disease-linked TCR variants by profiling T cell receptor beta repertoires in ankylosing spondylitis patients and healthy donors. In total, the full study cohort was made up of over a hundred healthy donors and 25 to 30 ankylosing spondylitis patients. Samples of peripheral blood were taken, and for ankylosing spondylitis patients, synovial fluid was collected as well.

Broad study findings and their caveats: The disease-linked clones were reported as significantly enriched in matched synovial fluid samples from ankylosing spondylitis patients. Some motif variants were previously reported in synovial fluid and blood of reactive arthritis patients, suggesting common disease-initiation mechanisms. In peripheral blood, the disease-linked clones were found at relatively low frequencies and had a CD8+ phenotype. A TCR beta motif of about eight highly homologous amino acid variants appeared characteristic of blood from ankylosing spondylitis patients.

CDR1 and CDR2 are drawn from the germline V gene (reference sequence): SGHAT, FQDESV. The CDR3 numbers 19 residues from cysteine through phenylalanine. Only the CDR3 DNA stays, 57 bases, in frame from base 1. A distance of 30 bases separates the germline ends of V and J, which lose 2 bases and 8 bases respectively. TCRdb lists the instrument as Illumina HiSeq 2500. TCR beta libraries were prepared by quantitative 5'-RACE with molecular barcodes. The published analysis was carried out like this. Disease-linked TCR variants were identified with a new computational method built on a probabilistic model of VDJ rearrangement. Using fastp at Q25 and MiXCR, TCRdb reprocessed the public reads and kept productive beta chains. Rows with one shared CDR3 protein collapse into an entry with the most common genes and DNA. The V and J calls and clone size are TCRdb's, not the authors'. The sample table shows about 220,000 distinct CDR3 sequences, and 7% to 8% are seen once. The ten top clones hold 14% of the sample.

The sequenced material came from blood, either unsorted or a sorted T cell fraction (not recorded which). This TCR derives from a male donor with ankylosing spondylitis. The rearrangement joined TRBV11-1 to TRBJ1-1; the D segment could be TRBD1, given 6 matching bases. The DNA sequence is given as TGTGCCAGCAGCTTATTTCCGCCTCTTCGCTCGGACCTGACAGGAGAAGCTTTCTTT. The encoded protein is CASSLFPPLRSDLTGEAFF.